Listed below are T cell receptor beta chains from one sample, sequenced in a study of cytomegalovirus exposure and HLA in healthy donors. Libraries were prepared by immunoSEQ multiplex PCR; TCRdb keeps only in-frame clonotypes and omits some of them. The table includes roughly 120,000 clones, under 85% detected once. The source material was PBMCs. The receptors were gathered from a woman aged 45-59 years in good health and CMV-seropositive. CDR3s include the opening cysteine and the closing phenylalanine or tryptophan. The D gene is left open where the match is weak. Clone size is stated in some rows and not others, as once, few, many or a class when expanded.

TRBD1	NA	TRBV28	TRBJ1-2	TGTGCCAGCAGTTTTATGCCCTACAGGGGTGGCTACACCTTC	CASSFMPYRGGYTF
TRBD1	once	TRBV7-2	TRBJ2-7	TGTGCCAGCAGCTTAGTGGGGACAGGGGGCCACGAGCAGTACTTC	CASSLVGTGGHEQYF
NA	NA	TRBV9	TRBJ2-2	TGTGCCAGCAGCCTCGGGGGTCGGACCGGGGAGCTGTTTTTT	CASSLGGRTGELFF
NA	NA	TRBV4-1	TRBJ2-7	TGCGCCAGCAGCCAAGATTCGGGGACCTACGAGCAGTACTTC	CASSQDSGTYEQYF
NA	NA	TRBV5-1	TRBJ2-7	TGCGCCAGCAGCTTGGGGATGACAGGTACCTACGAGCAGTACTTC	CASSLGMTGTYEQYF
NA	few	TRBV5-1	TRBJ1-3	TGCGCCAGCAGCCCCAGACAGTCGTTCTCTGGAAACACCATATATTTT	CASSPRQSFSGNTIYF
NA	NA	TRBV9	TRBJ2-1	TGTGCCAGCAGCGTAGTCGGGGGTATGGACAACCCGTCCGATGAGCAGTTCTTC	CASSVVGGMDNPSDEQFF
TRBD2	NA	TRBV10-2	TRBJ2-3	TGCGCCACCTTGAACCCCAAGCGGGAGGCCTTAGATACGCAGTATTTT	CATLNPKREALDTQYF
TRBD2	few	TRBV29-1	TRBJ2-5	TGCAGCGTCCTCTCGTGGACTAGCGGGAGGGGCGAGGAGACCCAGTACTTC	CSVLSWTSGRGEETQYF
TRBD1	NA	TRBV18	TRBJ2-2	TGTGCCAGCTCACGCGGGACAGGGGCCTCCGAGCTGTTTTTT	CASSRGTGASELFF
TRBD1	once	TRBV13	TRBJ1-2	TGTGCCAGCAGCCCAGGACAGGGCGCTAACTATGGCTACACCTTC	CASSPGQGANYGYTF
NA	NA	TRBV7-8	TRBJ2-2	TGTGCCAGCAGCCCGAGCCGCGCCGGGGAGCTGTTTTTT	CASSPSRAGELFF
TRBD1	NA	TRBV18	TRBJ1-5	TGTGCCAGCTCCGACAGGGGCAATCAGCCCCAGCATTTT	CASSDRGNQPQHF
TRBD1	NA	TRBV15	TRBJ2-3	TGTGCCACCAGCAGGGATTTCACAGGGGGGCAGTCGGATACGCAGTATTTT	CATSRDFTGGQSDTQYF
TRBD1	NA	TRBV29-1	TRBJ1-4	TGCAGCGTTGAAGTAGTGGGGACAGCCCCTGAAAAACTGTTTTTT	CSVEVVGTAPEKLFF
NA	NA	TRBV6-1	TRBJ1-3	TGTGCCAGCAGTGAAACTCAGGGGTCTGGAAACACCATATATTTT	CASSETQGSGNTIYF
NA	NA	TRBV7-2	TRBJ2-1	TGTACCAGCAGCTTACCAGAGACTGCTAATGAGCAGTTCTTC	CTSSLPETANEQFF
NA	once	TRBV29-1	TRBJ1-6	TGCAGCGCCTGGACGGGGGGGAATTCACCCCTCCACTTT	CSAWTGGNSPLHF
NA	NA	TRBV19	TRBJ2-1	TGTGCCAGTAGTATTCGTATCGGACAGATACCCTACAATGAGCAGTTCTTC	CASSIRIGQIPYNEQFF
NA	few	TRBV11-3	TRBJ2-1	TGTGCCAGCAGCTTAGGAGGCTACAATGAGCAGTTCTTC	CASSLGGYNEQFF
TRBD2	NA	TRBV29-1	TRBJ2-7	TGCAGCTTCACGGGCGGGGGGGCCCCCTACGAGCAGTACTTC	CSFTGGGAPYEQYF
NA	NA	TRBV9	TRBJ2-2	TGTGCCAGCAGCGTAGTAGAGGGCGGCGGGGAGCTGTTTTTT	CASSVVEGGGELFF
NA	NA	TRBV9	TRBJ2-7	TGTGCCAGCAGTCCTGGCGCGGTACCCTCCTACGAGCAGTACTTC	CASSPGAVPSYEQYF
NA	NA	TRBV5-5	TRBJ2-5	TGTGCCAGCAGCTTTTGGGCTGGGGAGACCCAGTACTTC	CASSFWAGETQYF
TRBD1	NA	TRBV6-1	TRBJ2-3	TGTGCCAGCAGTGTGGGACAGGGTGCAGATACGCAGTATTTT	CASSVGQGADTQYF
NA	NA	TRBV10-1	TRBJ2-3	TGCGCCAGCAGTGAGTCCAAGAGTTCAGATACGCAGTATTTT	CASSESKSSDTQYF
TRBD2	NA	TRBV11-2	TRBJ2-3	TGTGCCAGCAGCTTAGATCCGGGAGGGGGCACAGATACGCAGTATTTT	CASSLDPGGGTDTQYF
NA	few	TRBV27	TRBJ1-2	TGTGCCAGCAGAGGGAGACTCCTCTATGGCTACACCTTC	CASRGRLLYGYTF
TRBD1	NA	TRBV7-9	TRBJ1-5	TGTGCCAGCAGCCCCGGGACAGGGGTTCGGCAGCCCCAGCATTTT	CASSPGTGVRQPQHF
TRBD2	NA	TRBV7-9	TRBJ2-1	TGTGCCAGCAGCCTCAGGACTAGCGGGGGGTCGGATGAGCAGTTCTTC	CASSLRTSGGSDEQFF
NA	NA	TRBV9	TRBJ1-3	TGTGCCAGCAGCGAGACGGGGACTGGAAACACCATATATTTT	CASSETGTGNTIYF
TRBD2	NA	TRBV6-1	TRBJ2-1	TGTGCCAGCAGCGCACTAGCGGGGGGATACAATGAGCAGTTCTTC	CASSALAGGYNEQFF
TRBD1	NA	TRBV5-1	TRBJ1-5	TGCGCCAGCAGCTCCGGACAGGGGGAACAGCCCCAGCATTTT	CASSSGQGEQPQHF
TRBD2	NA	TRBV4-2	TRBJ2-5	TGTGCCAGCAGCCAAGGTACAGCGGGGGGGAACCACCAAGAGACCCAGTACTTC	CASSQGTAGGNHQETQYF
NA	NA	TRBV5-1	TRBJ2-7	TGCGCCAGCAGCTTGGGTGGGGCGCGATCCTACGAGCAGTACTTC	CASSLGGARSYEQYF
NA	NA	TRBV18	TRBJ2-1	TGTGCCAGCTCACCGGTGAGCGAGGAGCAGTTCTTC	CASSPVSEEQFF
TRBD2	NA	TRBV11-2	TRBJ2-7	TGTGCCAGCAGAAGACTAGCGACAACCTCCTACGAGCAGTACTTC	CASRRLATTSYEQYF
NA	NA	TRBV7-9	TRBJ2-5	TGTGCCAGCAGCTCCCAGGAGACCCAGTACTTC	CASSSQETQYF